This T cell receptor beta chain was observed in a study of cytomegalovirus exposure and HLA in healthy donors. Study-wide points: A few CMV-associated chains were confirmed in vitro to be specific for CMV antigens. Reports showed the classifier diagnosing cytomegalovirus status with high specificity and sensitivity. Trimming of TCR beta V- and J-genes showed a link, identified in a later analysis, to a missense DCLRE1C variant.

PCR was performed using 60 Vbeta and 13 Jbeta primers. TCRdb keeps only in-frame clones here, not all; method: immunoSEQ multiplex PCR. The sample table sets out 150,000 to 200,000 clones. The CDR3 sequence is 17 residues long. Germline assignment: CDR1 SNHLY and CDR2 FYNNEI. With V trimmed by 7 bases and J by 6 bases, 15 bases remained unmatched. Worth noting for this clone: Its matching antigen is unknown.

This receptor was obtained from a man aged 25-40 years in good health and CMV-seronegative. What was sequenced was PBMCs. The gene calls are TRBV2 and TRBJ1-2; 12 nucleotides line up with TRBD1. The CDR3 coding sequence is TGTGCCAGCATGGGCGGGGGACAGGGGGCGCGAGTAAATGGCTACACCTTC. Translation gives CASMGGGQGARVNGYTF. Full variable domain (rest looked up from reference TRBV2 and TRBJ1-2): EPEVTQTPSHQVTQMGQEVILRCVPISNHLYFYWYRQILGQKVEFLVSFYNNEISEKSEIFDDQFSVERPDGSNFTLKIRSTKLEDSAMYFCASMGGGQGARVNGYTFGSGTRLTVV.